This T cell receptor (beta chain) stems from a study of identical twins. TCRdb re-analysed the 5' RACE reads in MiXCR, keeping a single row per CDR3 protein. The data hold 520,000 or so distinct CDR3 sequences, with around 20% observed a single time. About this clonotype itself: Its antigen is still unknown.

Healthy Caucasians alone served as donors. Germline-derived CDR1 and CDR2 are SSHAT and FNYEAQ (reference sequence). The CDR3 is made up of 15 amino acids. V dropped 4 bases and J dropped 0 bases, with 10 bases sitting between them. Study-wide points: In monozygotic twins, models underestimated the sharing of out-of-frame TCR alpha.

These data were likewise used in another study, on T cells expressing NK-cell markers.

The V gene is TRBV7-7, the J gene TRBJ1-3, with D unresolved. The sequence derives from a woman aged 18 to 35 in good health. Sequencing input: CD4+ T cells sorted from blood. The CDR3 reads CASSSGRSSGNTIYF. CDR3 DNA: TGTGCCAGCAGCTCAGGACGGTCCTCTGGAAACACCATATATTTT.